This T cell receptor beta chain appears in the sequencing data of a study of T-cell reconstitution after alpha-beta-depleted transplantation in children. General observations from the study: Day-60 TCRbeta diversity that was high in some patients was derived from surviving recipient T cells and thymic progenitors. Newly generated T cells supplied most T-cell counts and diversity one year post-transplant.

The V gene end was trimmed by 6 bases and the J gene end by 6 bases; junction bases not matched to a gene: 7. CDR3 length: 13 amino acids. Germline loops: CDR1 DFQATT, CDR2 SNEGSKA (reference sequence). This clonotype has a count of ten or more. The antigen is undetermined. Unique molecular identifiers were incorporated during preparation of the TCRbeta library. TCRdb reanalysed the PCR reads using MiXCR and keeps one entry per CDR3 protein. The top ten clones hold about 2.5% of a sample with about 240,000 distinct CDR3 sequences, 25% of them seen once. V is TRBV20-1 and J is TRBJ2-2; 7 bases line up with TRBD2. The sample was PBMCs, taken before TCRalphabeta/CD19-depleted stem cell transplant. The receptor was derived from a girl aged 2 to 9 with Fanconi anemia, due to receive a stem cell transplant. CDR3 protein: CSANGLGAGELFF. The CDR3 DNA follows: TGCAGTGCCAACGGACTAGGAGCCGGGGAGCTGTTTTTT.